This T cell receptor beta chain was observed in a study of long-term antiretroviral therapy in people with HIV (dated by TCRdb to the early 2020s). At the level of the whole study: Collection of the earliest samples took place about a decade ahead of the 2015 WHO recommendation for immediate ART, at a time when ART was typically delayed until CD4 counts fell. No cross-contamination during QIAcube processing was shown when test extractions of a monoclonal T-cell line were performed alongside fewer than 35 polyclonal samples. Among the 25 to 30 participants with HIV, ten to eleven were female. A total of about 200 cryopreserved PBMC samples were contributed to the cohort by 30 adults with confirmed HIV infection, with samples collected serially over a mean of approximately 6 years (range 1-12). This retrospective serial study examined whether starting ART and sustained HIV suppression were associated with changes in the composition and diversity of the TRB repertoire in peripheral blood. Overall results and qualifications from the work: Unsorted PBMC were profiled instead of sorted CD4+ and CD8+ T cells because pre-ART samples had limited cell numbers. Because PBMC availability was limited, only the TCR beta chain was sequenced, with no alpha chain pairing. Inferences about post-ART repertoire changes were limited because no data were available on ART adherence, viral resistance or therapy changes. Compared with controls, HIV repertoires had narrower CDR3 length ranges, and the network structure pointed to an antigen-experienced repertoire that shifted only slightly toward naive after ART. The repertoire was dominated across all time points by expanded TRB clones identified before ART initiation, although this dominance was seen to fluctuate and to decrease in many PLHIV after ART. Samples dated from about 2003 to 2018, and the ART regimens used may be less effective than current ones. Starting ART was linked to a significant rise in TRB diversity, yet even after long-term ART the diversity remained significantly lower than in transplant donor controls.

From the germline V gene, CDR1 is LGHNA and CDR2 is YNFKEQ. Reading from cysteine to phenylalanine, the CDR3 counts 15 amino acids. Solely the CDR3 DNA is kept, with 45 bases framed from the first base. Relative to germline, V is 5 bases shorter and J is 6 bases shorter, with 17 bases between their ends. Inclusion was restricted to participants for whom at least one PBMC sample before ART initiation and at least two post-ART samples were available. Treatment was received in the United States of America by all participants with HIV. Cryopreserved samples of about 1-11 million PBMC were thawed and washed before DNA extraction. At the time of the earliest PBMC sample, participants with HIV were aged between about 20 and 55 years. PBMC samples were contributed by each participant from 1-4 timepoints before ART initiation and 2-8 timepoints after ART initiation, with a median of 7 samples. Serial HIV viral load, CD4+ T-cell count, ART history and demographic data were obtained for every participant. Using a Qiagen kit on a QIAcube, genomic DNA was extracted from unsorted PBMC, with samples processed in batches of 12.

Sequencing of the TRB variable region was done with the immunoSEQ hsTCRB v3.0 assay at survey level resolution. TRB sequencing targeted a depth of roughly 35,000-50,000 T-cell genomes per sample. An Illumina MiSeq with a v3 150-cycle kit was used to sequence the pooled TRB libraries. The study's processing was this. Repertoire analysis was run in R within a reproducible Nextflow workflow that covered QC, data transformation and analysis. Custom analyses were implemented in LymphoSeq2, an R package for AIRR-Seq data exploration. After excluding a few samples that yielded fewer than 5000 total TRB sequences, under 200 HIV repertoires remained for analysis. Among the 180 to 200 HIV repertoires that were kept, 59 were collected before ART initiation and over 120 were collected after ART initiation. Repertoires were downsampled to 5000 TRB nucleotide sequences, and summary statistics were averaged over 100 downsampling iterations. The analysis kept only TRB sequences whose CDR3 regions were at least seven amino acids long. Two measures captured diversity: a Shannon entropy-derived clonality score and the Gini coefficient. In the repertoire networks, any two of the top 5000 CDR3 amino acid sequences were linked whenever the two sequences differed by an edit distance of one. For TRB CDR3 amino acid sequences, antigen specificity groups and MHC restriction were predicted with GLIPH2. Known CMV, EBV, HIV or tissue antigen associations were flagged by matching CDR3 amino acid sequences against VDJdb and McPAS-TCR. Pre-ART, post-ART and control groups were compared with Wilcoxon signed-rank tests and Holm-Bonferroni correction. Not all clones reach the TCRdb copy of this immuneACCESS table, which keeps in-frame sequences only. Checked studies attribute under half of the gap to unresolved V genes and leave the rest unexplained. Clone size and V and J calls were adopted from that table, with D and trimming inferred from the DNA. The sample table shows some 16,000 clones, and approximately 90% are seen once. Around 12% of the sample comes from the top ten.

The count of this clone is one. Its antigen remains unidentified. No clone much larger than this one lies a single base away; base qualities are absent. The sample in question was unsorted PBMCs, obtained 0.7 years before starting antiretroviral therapy. The sequence came from a man between 45 and 60 years old with HIV. The chain employs TRBV4-2 and TRBJ1-5; 6 matching bases give a weak D call of TRBD1. For the CDR3, the sequence is CASSFTARGGQPQHF. The nucleotide sequence is given as TGTGCCAGCAGCTTTACGGCCAGGGGTGGTCAGCCCCAGCATTTT.